The rows below give T cell receptor beta chains drawn from one sample of a study of shared clonotypes between healthy human individuals. This table comes from immunoSEQ multiplex PCR, and its TCRdb copy is limited to in-frame clones, with some not included. The table records almost 750,000 clones, 72% of them present only once. The sequenced material came from memory CD4+ T cells sorted from blood. The receptors were gathered from a woman aged 25 to 39 in good health. CDR3s include the opening cysteine and the closing phenylalanine or tryptophan. Each record gives: J gene, V gene, clone size, D gene, CDR3 DNA, CDR3 protein. D genes are given only for firm matches. Not every row has a clone size; where given, it reads once, few, many or a size class.

j_call: TRBJ1-5; v_call: TRBV19; clone_size: -; d_call: -; cdr3_nt: TGTGCCAGTAGGTGGGAGGGGAGCACAAATCAGCCCCAGCATTTT; cdr3_aa: CASRWEGSTNQPQHF
j_call: TRBJ2-5; v_call: TRBV5-1; clone_size: few; d_call: -; cdr3_nt: TGCGCCAGCAGCTTGGCAGAGTACGAGACCCAGTACTTC; cdr3_aa: CASSLAEYETQYF
j_call: TRBJ1-1; v_call: TRBV9; clone_size: -; d_call: -; cdr3_nt: TGTGCCAGCACCGCCGGGGGGGGTTCGGTCACTGAAGCTTTCTTT; cdr3_aa: CASTAGGGSVTEAFF
j_call: TRBJ2-2; v_call: TRBV6-6; clone_size: -; d_call: -; cdr3_nt: TGTGCCAGCAGTTATCAGGGGTTAGAGCTGTTTTTT; cdr3_aa: CASSYQGLELFF
j_call: TRBJ1-3; v_call: TRBV7-2; clone_size: -; d_call: TRBD1; cdr3_nt: TGTGCCAGCAGCCGCCGTAGGGGGCCTTCTGGAAACACCATATATTTT; cdr3_aa: CASSRRRGPSGNTIYF
j_call: TRBJ2-6; v_call: TRBV28; clone_size: many; d_call: -; cdr3_nt: TGTGCCAGCACCAAACGCCAAACTGGGGCCAACGTCCTGACTTTC; cdr3_aa: CASTKRQTGANVLTF
j_call: TRBJ1-4; v_call: TRBV19; clone_size: -; d_call: -; cdr3_nt: TGTGCCAGTAGTACCCCCTACGGCGACGAAAAACTGTTTTTT; cdr3_aa: CASSTPYGDEKLFF
j_call: TRBJ1-5; v_call: TRBV10-2; clone_size: few; d_call: TRBD1; cdr3_nt: TGCGCCAGCAGTTCACGGGACAGGGGTCATCAGCCCCAGCATTTT; cdr3_aa: CASSSRDRGHQPQHF
j_call: TRBJ2-7; v_call: TRBV10-1; clone_size: -; d_call: TRBD2; cdr3_nt: TGCGCCAGCAGTGGCGGCGGGAGAACCTCTACGTACGAGCAGTACTTC; cdr3_aa: CASSGGGRTSTYEQYF
j_call: TRBJ2-7; v_call: TRBV27; clone_size: -; d_call: -; cdr3_nt: TGTGCCAGCATTGGTGTCCGGGTGCCCTACGAGCAGTACTTC; cdr3_aa: CASIGVRVPYEQYF
j_call: TRBJ2-7; v_call: TRBV27; clone_size: -; d_call: TRBD1; cdr3_nt: TGTGCCAGCAGTCGGACAGGGACCACCTACGAGCAGTACTTC; cdr3_aa: CASSRTGTTYEQYF
j_call: TRBJ2-2; v_call: TRBV7-2; clone_size: -; d_call: TRBD2; cdr3_nt: TGTGCCAGCAGCCAAGGAGCGGGAGGCACCGGGGAGCTGTTTTTT; cdr3_aa: CASSQGAGGTGELFF
j_call: TRBJ2-6; v_call: TRBV4-1; clone_size: -; d_call: TRBD2; cdr3_nt: TGCGCCAGCAGCCAAGGACTAGCGGGAGAGGGTGGGGCCAACGTCCTGACTTTC; cdr3_aa: CASSQGLAGEGGANVLTF
j_call: TRBJ2-4; v_call: TRBV2; clone_size: -; d_call: -; cdr3_nt: TGTGCCAGCAGGGAACAGGGATCCGGGATCGACATTCAGTACTTC; cdr3_aa: CASREQGSGIDIQYF
j_call: TRBJ1-2; v_call: TRBV2; clone_size: -; d_call: TRBD1; cdr3_nt: TGTGCCAGCAGGGAACAGGGGGCGGATGGCTACACCTTC; cdr3_aa: CASREQGADGYTF
j_call: TRBJ2-1; v_call: TRBV29-1; clone_size: -; d_call: TRBD1; cdr3_nt: TGCAGCGGGGGACAGCCTGACAATGAGCAGTTCTTC; cdr3_aa: CSGGQPDNEQFF
j_call: TRBJ1-6; v_call: TRBV30; clone_size: few; d_call: -; cdr3_nt: TGTGCCTGGAGTCCAAAGCCCCCTAAATCACCCCTCCACTTT; cdr3_aa: CAWSPKPPKSPLHF
j_call: TRBJ2-1; v_call: TRBV5-1; clone_size: -; d_call: TRBD2; cdr3_nt: TGCGCCAGCAGCTTTAGCGGGAGATCCTACAATGAGCAGTTCTTC; cdr3_aa: CASSFSGRSYNEQFF
j_call: TRBJ1-2; v_call: TRBV5-5; clone_size: -; d_call: -; cdr3_nt: TGTGCCAGCAGCTTGATTGCAGGGGACTATGGCTACACCTTC; cdr3_aa: CASSLIAGDYGYTF
j_call: TRBJ2-5; v_call: TRBV6-1; clone_size: once; d_call: TRBD2; cdr3_nt: TGTGCCAGCAGTGATAGCGGGAGGGCCCGGGAGACCCAGTACTTC; cdr3_aa: CASSDSGRARETQYF
j_call: TRBJ2-2; v_call: TRBV7-9; clone_size: -; d_call: TRBD2; cdr3_nt: TGTGCCAGCAGCTTAGTCGGTCGTGGACTAGCTGCGAACACCGGGGAGCTGTTTTTT; cdr3_aa: CASSLVGRGLAANTGELFF
j_call: TRBJ2-5; v_call: TRBV2; clone_size: -; d_call: -; cdr3_nt: TGTGCCAGCAGTCGGGACTTGAAGGAGACCCAGTACTTC; cdr3_aa: CASSRDLKETQYF
j_call: TRBJ2-3; v_call: TRBV11-1; clone_size: -; d_call: -; cdr3_nt: TGTGCCAGCAGCTTAGATTGGTCGACAAATACGCAGTATTTT; cdr3_aa: CASSLDWSTNTQYF
j_call: TRBJ2-1; v_call: TRBV5-4; clone_size: -; d_call: -; cdr3_nt: TGTGCCAGCCATTCCGGGAGCTCCTACAATGAGCAGTTCTTC; cdr3_aa: CASHSGSSYNEQFF
j_call: TRBJ2-7; v_call: TRBV29-1; clone_size: -; d_call: -; cdr3_nt: TGCAGCGTTGAAGACAGGTACGAGCAGTACTTC; cdr3_aa: CSVEDRYEQYF
j_call: TRBJ1-1; v_call: TRBV19; clone_size: -; d_call: TRBD1; cdr3_nt: TGTGCCAGTAGTCAAGACAGGGAGAACACTGAAGCTTTCTTT; cdr3_aa: CASSQDRENTEAFF
j_call: TRBJ1-5; v_call: TRBV5-1; clone_size: few; d_call: -; cdr3_nt: TGCGCCAGCAGCTTTATGGGGGACGTTAATCAGCCCCAGCATTTT; cdr3_aa: CASSFMGDVNQPQHF
j_call: TRBJ2-1; v_call: TRBV28; clone_size: -; d_call: TRBD1; cdr3_nt: TGTGCCAGCAGTTTATTTGGACAGGGTTTCGAGCAGTTCTTC; cdr3_aa: CASSLFGQGFEQFF
j_call: TRBJ1-1; v_call: TRBV6-5; clone_size: -; d_call: -; cdr3_nt: TGTGCCAGCAGTACGCTGAGACATCGCCCCAGTGAAGCTTTCTTT; cdr3_aa: CASSTLRHRPSEAFF
j_call: TRBJ1-1; v_call: TRBV28; clone_size: -; d_call: -; cdr3_nt: TGTGCCAGCAATCCACCCTGGGGGCGGACTGAAGCTTTCTTT; cdr3_aa: CASNPPWGRTEAFF
j_call: TRBJ2-1; v_call: TRBV6-1; clone_size: -; d_call: TRBD2; cdr3_nt: TGTGCCAGCCTTGGACTAGCGGGAGCCGACGAGCAGTTCTTC; cdr3_aa: CASLGLAGADEQFF